Following are 20 T cell receptor beta chains from one sample sequenced in a study of blood T cell repertoires in COVID-19. Some clones are missing from TCRdb's copy, which holds only in-frame ones; the method was immunoSEQ multiplex PCR. The profile covers some 410,000 clones, with approximately 88% appearing a single time and about 0.89% taken by the ten largest. Sequencing used PBMCs or T cells enriched from blood (not recorded which). The receptor source for this set is a woman aged 30 to 39 with acute COVID-19.

This chain links TRBV30 with TRBJ2-3, with TRBD2 matching over 7 bases. CDR1 and CDR2 (germline): GTSNPN, SVGIG (reference sequence). Germline trimming cut 1 base from V and 1 base from J; bases unmatched to any gene: 2. The CDR3 contains 14 residues. The CDR3 nucleotides read TGTGCCTGGAGTGCTGCGGGGGGCACAGATACGCAGTATTTT. Residues: CAWSAAGGTDTQYF.

Only one count was recorded for this clone. The chain joins TRBV3-1 (or the pseudogene TRBV3-2) to TRBJ2-5; TRBD1 is a possible D gene (5 bases). Looked up from germline, CDR1 is LGHDT and CDR2 is YNNKEL (reference sequence). V lost 2 bases to trimming and J lost 4 bases, with 8 bases between them. The CDR3 has 13 amino acids. CDR3 sequence: CASSQYRGETQYF. CDR3 sequence (DNA): TGTGCCAGCAGCCAATATAGGGGAGAGACCCAGTACTTC.

The chain carries TRBV3-1 (or the pseudogene TRBV3-2) and TRBJ2-3; TRBD2 matches 10 bases. Germline V gene data show CDR1 as LGHDT and CDR2 as YNNKEL (reference sequence). The V gene end was trimmed by 4 bases and the J gene end by 6 bases; junction bases not matched to a gene: 7. There are 15 residues in the CDR3. Written as DNA, the CDR3 is TGTGCCAGCAGCCGGCCCACTAGCGGGGCCGATACGCAGTATTTT. It is translated as CASSRPTSGADTQYF.

V is TRBV4-1 and J is TRBJ1-2; 7 positions agree with TRBD1. The germline CDR1 and CDR2 sequences are MGHRA and YSYEKL. The ends lost 4 bases at V and 1 base at J; junction bases unmatched: 12. The CDR3 spans 17 residues. The CDR3 region is CASSPTWTGLINYGYTF. The DNA of the CDR3 is TGCGCCAGCAGCCCAACCTGGACAGGCCTGATTAACTATGGCTACACCTTC.

This clone was picked up a small number of times. The rearrangement links TRBV5-6 to TRBJ1-2; 12 nucleotides agree with TRBD1. CDR3 length: 14 amino acids. V was pared by 5 bases and J by 6 bases, with 5 bases of the junction left unmatched. Looked up from germline, CDR1 is SGHDT and CDR2 is YYEEEE. CDR3 bases: TGTGCCAGCAGGGGCGGGACAGGGGGCCATGGCTACACCTTC. It specifies CASRGGTGGHGYTF.

The CDR3 coding sequence is TGTGCCAGCAGCCAAGCAGGTTCCGGGGGTGGGGAGACCCAGTACTTC. Amino acid sequence: CASSQAGSGGGETQYF. The chain carries TRBV3-1 (or the pseudogene TRBV3-2) and TRBJ2-5, with TRBD2 as a possible D gene (6 bases). This CDR3 is 16 amino acids long. The V end was cut by 1 base, the J end by 5 bases, with 17 bases between. Germline V gene lookup returns CDR1 LGHDT and CDR2 YNNKEL (reference sequence).

The chain joins TRBV7-8 to TRBJ1-2, with D possibly matching TRBD1 (6 bases). Germline V gene sequence: CDR1 SGHVS, CDR2 FQNEAQ. The CDR3 spans 18 residues. Trimming left V 5 bases short and J 3 bases short, with 25 bases between. The CDR3 sequence is CASSQITALTGSHYGYTF. The CDR3 nucleotides are TGTGCCAGCAGCCAAATTACAGCACTCACAGGGAGCCACTATGGCTACACCTTC.

The J gene is TRBJ1-5, the V gene TRBV2; perhaps TRBD1 as D (6 bases). Deletions cut 3 bases from V and 4 bases from J, with 13 bases between. Germline lookup yields CDR1 SNHLY and CDR2 FYNNEI. This CDR3 is 15 amino acids long. This CDR3 reads CASSEIRGRNQPQHF. CDR3 nucleotide sequence: TGTGCCAGCAGTGAGATCAGGGGCCGGAATCAGCCCCAGCATTTT.

This clone has only a few counts. The chain combines TRBV2 with TRBJ1-4, with 8 bases fitting TRBD1. Germline CDR1 is SNHLY and CDR2 is FYNNEI. The V segment lost 5 bases and the J segment 3 bases; nucleotides outside the gene matches: 11. This CDR3 is 17 amino acids long. The CDR3 loop is CASSNESRGLANEKLFF. In DNA, the CDR3 is TGTGCCAGCAGTAACGAGTCCAGGGGGCTCGCTAATGAAAAACTGTTTTTT.

The V gene is TRBV5-1, the J gene TRBJ2-1; 13 bases are shared with TRBD2. Losses at the gene ends were 4 bases for V and 11 bases for J; bases not matched to a gene: 3. CDR1 is SGHRS, CDR2 YFSETQ, per germline. The CDR3 covers 13 residues. CDR3 protein: CASSAGLAGKQFF. The CDR3 DNA reads TGCGCCAGCAGCGCGGGACTAGCGGGAAAGCAGTTCTTC.

As concerns this clone: The same CDR3 can be traced to other DNA sequences in this sample. V gene TRBV12-3 or TRBV12-4 combines with J gene TRBJ1-5; possibly TRBD1 for D (5 bases). CDR3 length: 13 residues. Between the trimmed V and J ends, which lost 3 bases and 5 bases, there was a span of 8 bases. The CDR3 bases are TGTGCCAGCAGTTTCGGGGGTCATCAGCCCCAGCATTTT. This gives the protein CASSFGGHQPQHF.

The gene calls are TRBV5-1 and TRBJ2-5; D gene ambiguous. Germline CDR1 reads SGHRS; CDR2 reads YFSETQ. The CDR3 spans 15 residues. V was cut by 8 bases and J by 1 base, with 18 bases left in between. This chain's CDR3 is CASGEVPESQETQYF. In DNA, the CDR3 is TGCGCCAGTGGTGAGGTCCCGGAGAGCCAAGAGACCCAGTACTTC.

This clone was observed once. The sample has other DNA sequences that encode this CDR3 too. The chain carries TRBV3-1 (or the pseudogene TRBV3-2) and TRBJ1-3; D is undetermined. The germline V and J ends were trimmed by 0 bases and 0 bases, with 6 bases remaining between them. CDR3 size: 15 residues. Germline lookup yields CDR1 LGHDT and CDR2 YNNKEL (reference sequence). The CDR3 nucleotides are TGTGCCAGCAGCCAAGATGCCGGCTCTGGAAACACCATATATTTT. This gives the protein CASSQDAGSGNTIYF.

The chain links TRBV5-1 to TRBJ2-1; TRBD1 is a possible D gene (5 bases). Germline CDR1 and CDR2: SGHRS and YFSETQ. CDR3 length: 11 amino acids. V lost 7 bases and J lost 9, with 11 bases in between. The CDR3 sequence: CASGERGEQFF. The CDR3 DNA is TGCGCCAGCGGGGAAAGGGGTGAGCAGTTCTTC. Drawing the rest from reference TRBV5-1 and TRBJ2-1, the complete variable domain is KAGVTQTPRYLIKTRGQQVTLSCSPISGHRSVSWYQQTPGQGLQFLFEYFSETQRNKGNFPGRFSGRQFSNSRSEMNVSTLELGDSALYLCASGERGEQFFGPGTRLTVL.

The V gene is TRBV28, the J gene TRBJ2-7; D is unresolved. Germline assignment: CDR1 MDHEN and CDR2 SYDVKM. V lost 7 bases to trimming and J lost 3 bases, with 19 bases between them. This CDR3 spans 15 amino acids. In DNA form, the CDR3 reads TGTGCCAGCAAACCTGATCGGCACGGGTACTACGAGCAGTACTTC. It encodes CASKPDRHGYYEQYF.

The chain uses TRBV21-1 and TRBJ1-5. TRBV21-1 constitutes a pseudogene. The CDR3 totals 18 residues. The CDR3 here is CASSKVCSGTYSNQPQHF. CDR3 in DNA: TGTGCCAGCAGCAAAGTATGTTCAGGGACTTATAGCAATCAGCCCCAGCATTTT.

V gene TRBV12-3 or TRBV12-4 combines with J gene TRBJ1-2; D possibly corresponds to TRBD1 (5 bases). The CDR3 contains 12 residues. Trimming stripped 6 bases from V and 5 bases from J, with 10 bases between. As DNA, the CDR3 is TGTGCCAGCAGCCGGGAGGGGTATGGCTACACCTTC. As protein: CASSREGYGYTF.

The rearrangement links TRBV30 to TRBJ1-1, with D uncertain. CDR1 GTSNPN and CDR2 SVGIG come from the germline V gene (reference sequence). The V end was cut by 1 base, the J end by 1 base, with 13 bases between. The CDR3 has 15 amino acids. CDR3 region: CAWSGTFYRNTEAFF. The CDR3, as DNA: TGTGCCTGGAGTGGAACATTTTACCGGAACACTGAAGCTTTCTTT.

The chain has TRBV10-3 and TRBJ1-3; possibly TRBD1 for D (5 bases). CDR3 size: 16 residues. Germline loops: CDR1 ENHRY, CDR2 SYGVKD. The V end was cut by 4 bases, the J end by 5 bases, with 18 bases between. In DNA form, the CDR3 reads TGTGCCATCAGTGGGGTACAGGAGCAGTCCAGAAACACCATATATTTT. This encodes CAISGVQEQSRNTIYF.

This chain joins TRBV7-2 and TRBJ2-1; TRBD2 matches at 12 bases. V lost 5 bases and J lost 15; bases outside the gene matches: 5. Germline loops: CDR1 SGHTA, CDR2 FQGNSA. The CDR3 spans 12 residues. CDR3 nucleotides: TGTGCCAGCAGCGCACCTAGCGGGGGGGGGTTCTTC. The encoded protein is CASSAPSGGGFF.